This T cell receptor (beta chain) was observed in a study of T-cell reconstitution after alpha-beta-depleted transplantation in children. After removal of 7 bases from V and 2 bases from J, the junction contained 5 bases not matched to a gene. Looked up from germline, CDR1 is MNHEY and CDR2 is SVGEGT. This CDR3 contains 17 residues. For TCRbeta, the library was prepared with unique molecular identifiers. Each CDR3 protein gets one entry after TCRdb re-called the PCR reads with MiXCR. The table has fewer than 550,000 distinct CDR3 sequences, about an eighth seen once. Concerning this clonotype itself: Its antigen is not known.

Findings and caveats of the study: At the one-year point after transplant, T-cell counts and TCRbeta diversity were found to come mostly from T cells that had been newly produced. Approximately two months post-transplant, alpha-beta T cells reportedly originated from several hundred expanded graft clones.

The TCR originated in a female patient between 2 and 15 years old who had a stem cell transplant for aplastic anemia, so the T cells may come from the graft donor. This specimen was PBMCs, mostly from graft donor cells, taken 180 days after TCRalphabeta/CD19-depleted stem cell transplant. The rearrangement links TRBV6-2 or TRBV6-3 to TRBJ2-1; 16 bases are shared with TRBD2. CDR3 region: CASTGLAGGITYNEQFF. The DNA for the CDR3 is TGTGCCAGCACGGGACTAGCGGGAGGGATCACCTACAATGAGCAGTTCTTC.